These T cell receptor beta chains were read from a single sample in a study of blood T cell repertoires in COVID-19. The method was immunoSEQ multiplex PCR; TCRdb's version includes in-frame clones alone and lacks a portion of them. The data show some 170,000 clones, about four fifths seen once. The sequenced material came from peripheral blood. The receptors here all came from a woman aged 40 to 55 with COVID-19, enrolled during active disease. CDR3s include the opening cysteine and the closing phenylalanine or tryptophan. The order of the fields is J gene, D gene, V gene, clone size, CDR3 protein, CDR3 DNA. A D gene is named only where the DNA matches it firmly. Size is stated for part of the rows, as once, few or many counts, or as a class when the clone is expanded.

j_gene: TRBJ1-3
d_gene: .
v_gene: TRBV6-6
abundance: .
CDR3aa: CASRAGGTYTIYF
CDR3nt: TGTGCCAGCAGGGCGGGAGGGACATACACCATATATTTT

j_gene: TRBJ2-5
d_gene: .
v_gene: TRBV5-1
abundance: once
CDR3aa: CASSLEGVGETQYF
CDR3nt: TGCGCCAGCAGCTTGGAGGGGGTGGGGGAGACCCAGTACTTC

j_gene: TRBJ2-2
d_gene: .
v_gene: TRBV13
abundance: .
CDR3aa: CASSLGLLAVNTGELFF
CDR3nt: TGTGCCAGCAGCTTAGGCCTGTTAGCGGTCAACACCGGGGAGCTGTTTTTT

j_gene: TRBJ2-2
d_gene: TRBD1
v_gene: TRBV27
abundance: .
CDR3aa: CASSFGTGGAGELFF
CDR3nt: TGTGCCAGCAGTTTCGGGACAGGGGGTGCCGGGGAGCTGTTTTTT

j_gene: TRBJ2-1
d_gene: TRBD2
v_gene: TRBV29-1
abundance: .
CDR3aa: CSGRTSGGPYNEQFF
CDR3nt: TGCAGCGGACGGACTAGCGGGGGGCCATACAATGAGCAGTTCTTC

j_gene: TRBJ1-3
d_gene: TRBD1
v_gene: TRBV30
abundance: .
CDR3aa: CACLPGQGYSGNTIYF
CDR3nt: TGTGCCTGCTTGCCGGGACAGGGTTACTCTGGAAACACCATATATTTT

j_gene: TRBJ2-1
d_gene: TRBD2
v_gene: TRBV13
abundance: once
CDR3aa: CASSLAAGDNEQFF
CDR3nt: TGTGCCAGCAGCTTAGCAGCGGGGGACAATGAGCAGTTCTTC

j_gene: TRBJ2-1
d_gene: TRBD2
v_gene: TRBV10-2
abundance: .
CDR3aa: CASSGQGLAVGNEQFF
CDR3nt: TGCGCCAGCAGTGGACAAGGACTAGCAGTGGGCAATGAGCAGTTCTTC

j_gene: TRBJ2-7
d_gene: TRBD2
v_gene: TRBV6-1
abundance: .
CDR3aa: CASSGEGLAGEFEQYF
CDR3nt: TGTGCCAGCAGTGGGGAAGGACTAGCGGGAGAATTCGAGCAGTACTTC

j_gene: TRBJ2-1
d_gene: .
v_gene: TRBV7-2
abundance: .
CDR3aa: CASSLAGLSYNEQFF
CDR3nt: TGTGCCAGCAGCTTAGCCGGACTATCCTACAATGAGCAGTTCTTC

j_gene: TRBJ2-1
d_gene: .
v_gene: TRBV24-1
abundance: .
CDR3aa: CATSDAGFKDNEQFF
CDR3nt: TGTGCCACCAGTGACGCCGGGTTCAAGGACAATGAGCAGTTCTTC

j_gene: TRBJ1-3
d_gene: .
v_gene: TRBV30
abundance: many
CDR3aa: CAWSVGTPGNTIYF
CDR3nt: TGTGCCTGGAGTGTTGGGACACCTGGAAACACCATATATTTT

j_gene: TRBJ1-4
d_gene: .
v_gene: TRBV6-5
abundance: .
CDR3aa: CATAKRRGEEKLFF
CDR3nt: TGTGCCACTGCCAAACGTAGGGGCGAGGAAAAACTGTTTTTT

j_gene: TRBJ1-2
d_gene: TRBD1
v_gene: TRBV4-1
abundance: .
CDR3aa: CASSQGEQGYNYGYTF
CDR3nt: TGCGCCAGCAGCCAAGGCGAACAGGGGTATAACTATGGCTACACCTTC

j_gene: TRBJ2-7
d_gene: TRBD2
v_gene: TRBV19
abundance: .
CDR3aa: CASRPNRDYSYEQYF
CDR3nt: TGTGCCAGTAGACCCAACCGGGACTATAGCTACGAGCAGTACTTC

j_gene: TRBJ1-1
d_gene: .
v_gene: TRBV28
abundance: .
CDR3aa: CASHVGRRNTEAFF
CDR3nt: TGTGCCAGCCACGTCGGCAGGCGGAACACTGAAGCTTTCTTT

j_gene: TRBJ1-3
d_gene: .
v_gene: TRBV1
abundance: few
CDR3aa: CTSSQDRREAAGNTIYF
CDR3nt: TGCACCAGCAGCCAAGATCGCCGGGAGGCTGCTGGAAACACCATATATTTT

j_gene: TRBJ1-2
d_gene: TRBD1
v_gene: TRBV2
abundance: few
CDR3aa: CASRNRGYNYGYTF
CDR3nt: TGTGCCAGCAGAAACAGGGGGTATAACTATGGCTACACCTTC

j_gene: TRBJ1-4
d_gene: .
v_gene: TRBV4-2
abundance: few
CDR3aa: CASSLGHIATNEKLFF
CDR3nt: TGTGCCAGCAGCCTGGGACACATTGCAACTAATGAAAAACTGTTTTTT

j_gene: TRBJ1-5
d_gene: .
v_gene: TRBV6-5
abundance: few
CDR3aa: CASSYFGSQPQHF
CDR3nt: TGTGCCAGCAGTTACTTCGGTTCCCAGCCCCAGCATTTT

j_gene: TRBJ1-1
d_gene: .
v_gene: TRBV5-5
abundance: .
CDR3aa: CASRRQLTGVPSDTEAFF
CDR3nt: TGTGCCAGCAGACGCCAGCTCACCGGGGTACCTTCCGACACTGAAGCTTTCTTT

j_gene: TRBJ1-1
d_gene: TRBD1
v_gene: TRBV7-9
abundance: .
CDR3aa: CASSQHRGAFF
CDR3nt: TGTGCCAGCAGCCAGCACAGGGGAGCTTTCTTT

j_gene: TRBJ2-2
d_gene: .
v_gene: TRBV27
abundance: .
CDR3aa: CASSFSGVGYTGELFF
CDR3nt: TGTGCCAGCAGTTTTTCGGGGGTAGGGTACACCGGGGAGCTGTTTTTT

j_gene: TRBJ1-4
d_gene: .
v_gene: TRBV18
abundance: .
CDR3aa: CASSPPGQIEKLFF
CDR3nt: TGTGCCAGCTCACCACCCGGACAGATAGAAAAACTGTTTTTT

j_gene: TRBJ2-7
d_gene: .
v_gene: TRBV24-1
abundance: .
CDR3aa: CATSDANRVIDEQYF
CDR3nt: TGTGCCACCAGTGATGCGAACAGGGTTATCGACGAGCAGTACTTC

j_gene: TRBJ1-5
d_gene: .
v_gene: TRBV6-1
abundance: .
CDR3aa: CASSEYRTVLSNQPQHF
CDR3nt: TGTGCCAGCAGTGAATATAGAACAGTCCTTAGCAATCAGCCCCAGCATTTT

j_gene: TRBJ2-1
d_gene: .
v_gene: TRBV9
abundance: .
CDR3aa: CASSVSRYRVEQFF
CDR3nt: TGTGCCAGCAGCGTATCACGGTATCGGGTGGAGCAGTTCTTC

j_gene: TRBJ1-4
d_gene: .
v_gene: TRBV6-1
abundance: .
CDR3aa: CASSEGGANEKLFF
CDR3nt: TGTGCCAGCAGTGAAGGGGGAGCTAATGAAAAACTGTTTTTT

j_gene: TRBJ1-1
d_gene: TRBD1
v_gene: TRBV5-1
abundance: .
CDR3aa: CASSLSETGGRNTEAFF
CDR3nt: TGCGCCAGCAGCTTGTCGGAGACAGGGGGTAGGAACACTGAAGCTTTCTTT

j_gene: TRBJ2-1
d_gene: TRBD2
v_gene: TRBV7-3
abundance: once
CDR3aa: CASSLGLAGLSEQFF
CDR3nt: TGTGCCAGCAGCTTGGGACTAGCGGGACTTAGTGAGCAGTTCTTC

j_gene: TRBJ2-3
d_gene: .
v_gene: TRBV19
abundance: .
CDR3aa: CASSIDQGLATDTQYF
CDR3nt: TGTGCCAGTAGTATAGATCAGGGTTTGGCCACAGATACGCAGTATTTT

j_gene: TRBJ2-1
d_gene: .
v_gene: TRBV19
abundance: once
CDR3aa: CASSIQINEQFF
CDR3nt: TGTGCCAGTAGTATCCAGATTAATGAGCAGTTCTTC

j_gene: TRBJ2-3
d_gene: .
v_gene: TRBV2
abundance: once
CDR3aa: CASSESLTAAGF
CDR3nt: TGTGCCAGCAGTGAAAGTTTGACAGCTGCCGGTTTT

j_gene: TRBJ2-3
d_gene: TRBD2
v_gene: TRBV18
abundance: .
CDR3aa: CASSPSQISGGPRRADTQYF
CDR3nt: TGTGCCAGCTCCCCCTCCCAGATTAGCGGGGGGCCCCGACGAGCAGATACGCAGTATTTT